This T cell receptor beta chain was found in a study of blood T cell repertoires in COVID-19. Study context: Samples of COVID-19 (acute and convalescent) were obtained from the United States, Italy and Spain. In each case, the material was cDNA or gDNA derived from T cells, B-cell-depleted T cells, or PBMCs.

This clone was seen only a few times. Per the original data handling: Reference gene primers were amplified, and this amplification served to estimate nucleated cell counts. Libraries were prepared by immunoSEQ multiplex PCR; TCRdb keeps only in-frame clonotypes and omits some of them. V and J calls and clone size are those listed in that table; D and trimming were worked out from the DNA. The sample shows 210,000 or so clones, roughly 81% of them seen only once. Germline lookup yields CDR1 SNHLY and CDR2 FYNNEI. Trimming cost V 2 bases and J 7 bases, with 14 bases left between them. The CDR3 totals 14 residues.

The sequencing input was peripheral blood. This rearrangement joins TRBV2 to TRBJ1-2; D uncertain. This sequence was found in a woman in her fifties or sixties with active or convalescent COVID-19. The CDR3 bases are TGTGCCAGCAGTGAATTGGTCAGCGTTCCTGGCTACACCTTC. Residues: CASSELVSVPGYTF.